Following are 28 T cell receptor beta chains from one sample sequenced in a study of human T cells and chemical hapten exposure. Specified time point: patch test 2, 6 weeks after DPC sensitization. Treatment meaning: therapeutic diphenylcyclopropenone sensitization with weekly scalp DPC. A single record per CDR3 protein comes from TCRdb applying MiXCR to the RACE reads. The sample yields a few hundred thousand distinct CDR3 sequences, under 6.5% seen once. The sample was whole blood, taken in connection with sensitization to the hapten diphenylcyclopropenone (DPC). These receptors all stem from a woman aged 18-30 years with alopecia areata. Some clones in this sample may be carry-over from other donors' samples.

This clonotype was seen repeatedly, ten times or more. CDR3 in amino acids: CASSLILQETQYF. CDR3 in DNA: TGCGCCAGCAGCTTGATACTTCAAGAGACCCAGTACTTC. The chain couples TRBV5-1 to TRBJ2-5; D gene uncertain. From germline, CDR1 is SGHRS and CDR2 YFSETQ. The V gene lost 1 base and the J gene lost 2 bases, with 6 bases spanning the gap. This CDR3 is built from 13 residues. Together with reference TRBV5-1 and TRBJ2-5, the CDR3 gives the full variable domain: KAGVTQTPRYLIKTRGQQVTLSCSPISGHRSVSWYQQTPGQGLQFLFEYFSETQRNKGNFPGRFSGRQFSNSRSEMNVSTLELGDSALYLCASSLILQETQYFGPGTRLLVL.

There are a few counts of this clonotype. V is TRBV3-1 and J is TRBJ2-1, with D possibly TRBD2 on 7 matching bases. V lost 10 bases and J lost 5, with 18 bases in between. CDR3 length: 14 residues. In germline, CDR1 is LGHDT, CDR2 YNNKEL (reference sequence). CDR3 in amino acids: CATQPGGPNNEQFF. The DNA for the CDR3 is TGTGCCACCCAACCCGGGGGGCCGAACAATGAGCAGTTCTTC.

The chain links TRBV5-1 to TRBJ2-3; 7 bases are a match to TRBD2. Germline V CDR1 and CDR2: SGHRS, YFSETQ. J lost 2 bases, V lost 6 bases, and 9 bases had no gene match. This CDR3 has 15 residues. The CDR3: CASTKSGVTTDTQYF. The CDR3 bases are TGCGCCAGCACCAAAAGCGGGGTAACCACAGATACGCAGTATTTT.

This clonotype occurred a few times. This rearrangement joins TRBV7-9 to TRBJ2-1; the D gene is possibly TRBD1 (6 bases). V lost 5 bases, J lost 2 bases, and 13 bases lay in between. Germline-derived CDR1 and CDR2 are SEHNR and FQNEAQ (reference sequence). The CDR3 consists of 15 residues. The CDR3 sequence: CASSPMTGPYNEQFF. The CDR3 coding sequence is TGTGCCAGCAGCCCGATGACAGGACCCTACAATGAGCAGTTCTTC.

This chain connects TRBV29-1 to TRBJ2-1, with D perhaps being TRBD1 or TRBD2 (5 bases each). The germline V gene encodes CDR1 SQVTM and CDR2 ANQGSEA. With 1 base removed from V and 6 bases from J, the gap between germline ends came to 16 bases. The length of the CDR3 is 15 residues. DNA for the CDR3: TGCAGCGTTGAAGTCCTGCCCGGGGCACTCAATGAGCAGTTCTTC. This codes for CSVEVLPGALNEQFF.

This clonotype occurred many times. V and J are TRBV20-1 and TRBJ2-3; 8 nucleotides match TRBD2. CDR3 length: 15 residues. Per germline, CDR1 DFQATT and CDR2 SNEGSKA (reference sequence). The J segment lost 3 bases and the V segment lost 3 bases, leaving 8 bases of the junction unmatched. The CDR3 spells CSARSGGGQTDTQYF. In nucleotides, the CDR3 is TGCAGTGCTAGGAGCGGGGGCGGGCAGACAGATACGCAGTATTTT.

This sequence joins TRBV7-2 and TRBJ2-1; D is undetermined. V lost 5 bases, J lost 4 bases, and 15 bases lay in between. From germline, CDR1 is SGHTA and CDR2 FQGNSA. The CDR3 spans 15 residues. The CDR3, as DNA: TGTGCCAGCAGCCGTGATATCATGGTGTACAATGAGCAGTTCTTC. Translated: CASSRDIMVYNEQFF.

This clonotype showed up just a few times. V gene TRBV20-1 combines with J gene TRBJ1-2, with a weak D call TRBD1 (5 bases). The CDR3 runs 12 residues. In germline, CDR1 is DFQATT, CDR2 SNEGSKA (reference sequence). With 6 bases removed from V and 1 base from J, the gap between germline ends came to 9 bases. CDR3 nucleotides: TGCAGTGCGTACAGGAGTAACTATGGCTACACCTTC. Translating it yields CSAYRSNYGYTF.

This clonotype has a count of ten or more. V gene TRBV28 combines with J gene TRBJ1-5; 7 positions match TRBD1. The CDR3 covers 16 residues. Looked up from germline, CDR1 is MDHEN and CDR2 is SYDVKM. Trimming took 2 bases from V and 7 from J; bases not matched to a gene: 11. CDR3 amino acids: CASSLRQGKVNQPQHF. The CDR3 bases are TGTGCCAGCAGTTTACGACAGGGAAAGGTAAACCAGCCCCAGCATTTT.

The chain links TRBV5-1 to TRBJ2-7; the D gene is possibly TRBD1 (6 bases). This CDR3 region has 12 residues. V was trimmed by 5 bases and J by 3 bases, leaving 9 bases between them. Germline V CDR1 and CDR2: SGHRS, YFSETQ. In nucleotides, the CDR3 is TGCGCCAGCAGAGCAGGGGTCTACGAGCAGTACTTC. This sequence encodes CASRAGVYEQYF.

This clonotype was seen many times. As DNA, the CDR3 is TGTGCCAGCAGGTCCGCACCCATGGTCGCCGGGGAGCTGTTTTTT. Its translation is CASRSAPMVAGELFF. The rearrangement uses TRBV9 and TRBJ2-2; D is uncertain. The germline CDR1 and CDR2 sequences are SGDLS and YYNGEE. There are 15 residues in the CDR3. The ends were cut back, 5 bases at V and 6 bases at J, with 17 bases in the middle.

The J gene is TRBJ2-7, the V gene TRBV6-2 or TRBV6-3, with TRBD1 identical over 10 bases. V shed 6 bases and J 3 bases; nucleotides not matched to a gene: 5. CDR3 length equals 14 residues. The germline V gene encodes CDR1 MNHEY and CDR2 SVGEGT. DNA of the CDR3: TGTGCCAGCAGGTACGGGACAGGGGTCTACGAGCAGTACTTC. Protein: CASRYGTGVYEQYF.

This clonotype appeared many times. The rearrangement joins TRBV28 to TRBJ2-3; D is uncertain. V was pared by 3 bases and J by 3 bases, with 16 bases between. The CDR3 runs 16 residues. Germline V lookup: CDR1 MDHEN, CDR2 SYDVKM. The CDR3 here is CASSFVRSFPTDTQYF. The DNA for the CDR3 is TGTGCCAGCAGTTTCGTGCGCTCTTTCCCTACAGATACGCAGTATTTT.

The rearrangement links TRBV10-3 to TRBJ1-2; D is ambiguous. Germline values: CDR1 ENHRY, CDR2 SYGVKD. The CDR3 contains 14 residues. V shed 10 bases and J shed 8 bases, with 23 bases lying between them. CDR3 in DNA: TGTGCCACCACGATGGACGGCGCCTTCAGAGGCTACACCTTC. Protein: CATTMDGAFRGYTF.

The chain employs TRBV12-3 or TRBV12-4 and TRBJ2-1; 7 bases match TRBD2. The CDR3 is made up of 16 amino acids. V shed 1 base and J 3 bases; nucleotides not matched to a gene: 6. This chain's CDR3 is CASSLDSGVIYNEQFF. CDR3 sequence (DNA): TGTGCCAGCAGTTTAGACAGCGGGGTTATCTACAATGAGCAGTTCTTC.

This clonotype was counted many times. The V and J genes are TRBV3-1 and TRBJ1-2; D is uncertain. The CDR3 sequence is 12 residues long. Between the trimmed V and J ends, which lost 0 bases and 7 bases, there was a span of 6 bases. Germline V gene sequence: CDR1 LGHDT, CDR2 YNNKEL (reference sequence). The CDR3 coding sequence is TGTGCCAGCAGCCAAGATTTCCGTGGCTACACCTTC. It encodes CASSQDFRGYTF. The full variable domain, in which reference TRBV3-1 and TRBJ1-2 provide the parts outside the CDR3, is DTAVSQTPKYLVTQMGNDKSIKCEQNLGHDTMYWYKQDSKKFLKIMFSYNNKELIINETVPNRFSPKSPDKAHLNLHINSLELGDSAVYFCASSQDFRGYTFGSGTRLTVV.

In this sample, this clonotype turned up a few times. The chain employs TRBV5-6 and TRBJ1-5; D gene unclear. Germline-derived CDR1 and CDR2 are SGHDT and YYEEEE. The CDR3 consists of 13 residues. V was trimmed by 0 bases and J by 5 bases, leaving 6 bases between them. The CDR3 nucleotides read TGTGCCAGCAGCTTGGGGATTTATCAGCCCCAGCATTTT. Translating gives CASSLGIYQPQHF.

This clonotype was seen at least ten times. The chain has TRBV28 and TRBJ1-1, with D unclear. V was trimmed by 1 base and J by 1 base, leaving 10 bases between them. The CDR3 contains 15 residues. From germline, CDR1 is MDHEN and CDR2 SYDVKM. The CDR3 DNA reads TGTGCCAGCAGTTTATCGGCAGGTTGGAACACTGAAGCTTTCTTT. Translated, it gives CASSLSAGWNTEAFF. Together with reference TRBV28 and TRBJ1-1, the CDR3 gives the full variable domain: DVKVTQSSRYLVKRTGEKVFLECVQDMDHENMFWYRQDPGLGLRLIYFSYDVKMKEKGDIPEGYSVSREKKERFSLILESASTNQTSMYLCASSLSAGWNTEAFFGQGTRLTVV.

The chain employs TRBV29-1 and TRBJ2-7; D not certain. Deletions cut 0 bases from V and 4 bases from J, with 7 bases between. The CDR3 loop spans 12 amino acids. Per germline, CDR1 SQVTM and CDR2 ANQGSEA. CDR3 residues: CSVEDSRYEQYF. In DNA, the CDR3 is TGCAGCGTTGAAGATAGTCGGTACGAGCAGTACTTC.

This clonotype has ten or more counts. CDR3 protein: CASTLGFGGGSLYNEQFF. CDR3 in DNA: TGTGCCAGCACCCTCGGCTTTGGCGGGGGGTCTTTGTACAATGAGCAGTTCTTC. V is TRBV7-2 and J is TRBJ2-1, with 8 bases that match TRBD2. J gave up 4 bases and V 7 bases, and 18 bases lay outside the gene matches. The CDR3 sequence is 18 residues long. The germline V gene encodes CDR1 SGHTA and CDR2 FQGNSA.

This clonotype appeared many times. The chain joins TRBV20-1 to TRBJ2-2, with D possibly matching TRBD2 (6 bases). In germline, CDR1 is DFQATT, CDR2 SNEGSKA (reference sequence). V lost 2 bases and J lost 2, with 12 bases in between. The CDR3 contains 15 residues. This CDR3 is CSARPSAVNTGELFF. The CDR3 DNA reads TGCAGTGCTAGACCTAGCGCAGTAAACACCGGGGAGCTGTTTTTT.

This chain links TRBV2 with TRBJ1-2; D is uncertain. This CDR3 region has 11 residues. The V end was cut by 5 bases, the J end by 4 bases, with 5 bases between. CDR1 and CDR2 from the germline V gene are SNHLY and FYNNEI. The CDR3 bases are TGTGCCAGCAGTCGGTCCTATGGCTACACCTTC. Translation: CASSRSYGYTF. The full variable domain, rest sourced from reference TRBV2 and TRBJ1-2, is EPEVTQTPSHQVTQMGQEVILRCVPISNHLYFYWYRQILGQKVEFLVSFYNNEISEKSEIFDDQFSVERPDGSNFTLKIRSTKLEDSAMYFCASSRSYGYTFGSGTRLTVV.

This clonotype was seen repeatedly, ten times or more. The V call is TRBV7-9, the J call TRBJ1-2, with 9 bases matching TRBD1. The CDR3 length is 14 residues. Germline values: CDR1 SEHNR, CDR2 FQNEAQ (reference sequence). Trimming took 5 bases from V and 7 from J; bases not matched to a gene: 8. The CDR3 is CASSGWDREIGYTF. In DNA, the CDR3 is TGTGCCAGCAGCGGATGGGACAGGGAGATTGGCTACACCTTC.

This clonotype was detected only a few times. The chain couples TRBV12-3 or TRBV12-4 to TRBJ2-1; 7 bases align to TRBD2. The CDR3 has 15 amino acids. The V segment lost 2 bases and the J segment 8 bases; nucleotides outside the gene matches: 9. CDR3 coding DNA: TGTGCCAGCAGTTTAAGGGGCGGGGGACCATATGAGCAGTTCTTC. Translated: CASSLRGGGPYEQFF.

The chain employs TRBV2 and TRBJ1-5; D might be TRBD1 (6 bases). CDR1 is SNHLY and CDR2 is FYNNEI in the germline V gene. V was trimmed by 6 bases and J by 7 bases, leaving 19 bases between them. CDR3 size: 15 residues. The CDR3 DNA sequence: TGTGCCAGCAGCCTAGAAACCGGGACAAGACAGCCCCAGCATTTT. Translated: CASSLETGTRQPQHF.

V is TRBV2 and J is TRBJ2-3, with unresolved D. The V and J ends lost 2 bases and 6 bases respectively, with 6 bases between them. Germline-derived CDR1 and CDR2 are SNHLY and FYNNEI. CDR3 length: 12 residues. The CDR3 bases are TGTGCCAGCAGTGAAAGTGCGGATACGCAGTATTTT. Translating it yields CASSESADTQYF. The full variable domain, with the rest looked up from reference TRBV2 and TRBJ2-3, is EPEVTQTPSHQVTQMGQEVILRCVPISNHLYFYWYRQILGQKVEFLVSFYNNEISEKSEIFDDQFSVERPDGSNFTLKIRSTKLEDSAMYFCASSESADTQYFGPGTRLTVL.

This clonotype was seen ten or more times. J is TRBJ1-5 and V is TRBV12-3 or TRBV12-4, with TRBD1 matching 10 bases. V lost 4 bases, J lost 6 bases, and 12 bases stayed unmatched. This CDR3 has 17 residues. DNA for the CDR3: TGTGCCAGCAGTTCGGCGAGGACAGGGGGGATCTTTCAGCCCCAGCATTTT. Protein sequence: CASSSARTGGIFQPQHF.

The chain combines TRBV5-1 with TRBJ2-3, with 9 bases lining up with TRBD1. The J segment lost 5 bases and the V segment lost 5 bases, leaving 6 bases of the junction unmatched. The germline gives CDR1 SGHRS, CDR2 YFSETQ. The CDR3 is 14 residues long. The chain's CDR3 is CASRWDREEDTQYF. The DNA of the CDR3 is TGCGCCAGCAGGTGGGACAGGGAGGAAGATACGCAGTATTTT.